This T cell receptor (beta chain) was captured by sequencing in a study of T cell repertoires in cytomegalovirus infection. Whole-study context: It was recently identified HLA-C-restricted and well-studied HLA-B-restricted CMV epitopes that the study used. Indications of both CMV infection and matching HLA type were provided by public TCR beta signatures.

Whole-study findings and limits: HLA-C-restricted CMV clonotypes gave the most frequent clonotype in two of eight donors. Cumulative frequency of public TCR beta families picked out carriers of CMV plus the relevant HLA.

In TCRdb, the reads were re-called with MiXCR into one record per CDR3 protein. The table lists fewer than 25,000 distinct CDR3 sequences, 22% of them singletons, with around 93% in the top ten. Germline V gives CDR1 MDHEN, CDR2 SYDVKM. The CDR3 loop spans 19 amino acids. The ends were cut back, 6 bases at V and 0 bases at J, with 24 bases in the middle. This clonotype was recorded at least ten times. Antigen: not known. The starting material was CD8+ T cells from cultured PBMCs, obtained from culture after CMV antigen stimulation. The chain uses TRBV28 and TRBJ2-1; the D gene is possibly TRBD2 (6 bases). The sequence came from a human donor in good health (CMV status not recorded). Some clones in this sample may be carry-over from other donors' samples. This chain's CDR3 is CASSSLPGGATNSYNEQFF. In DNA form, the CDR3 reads TGTGCCAGCAGCTCCCTCCCCGGGGGTGCCACCAACTCCTACAATGAGCAGTTCTTC.